A selection of T cell receptor beta chains follows, all from one sample in a study of tumor-infiltrating lymphocytes in primary liver carcinoma. TCRdb recomputed calls from the multiplex PCR reads with MiXCR, one row per CDR3 protein. The sample carries about 180,000 distinct CDR3 sequences, about 55% recorded once. The sequenced sample was peripheral blood. All receptors come from a man aged 35 to 55 with primary liver carcinoma and hepatitis B virus infection. Both conserved end residues are part of each CDR3. A D gene is named only where the DNA matches it firmly. Clone size is not always given. Where it is, it says once, few, many or a class for expanded clones.

j_call v_call clone_size d_call cdr3_nt cdr3_aa
TRBJ2-7 TRBV10-3 NA TRBD2 TGTGCCATCAGCGGACTAGCGGGAGCTACCTTGTCTTCCGAGCAGTACTTC CAISGLAGATLSSEQYF
TRBJ2-3 TRBV14 NA NA TGTGCCAGCAGCCAAGATATCAGCGGCAACACAGATACGCAGTATTTT CASSQDISGNTDTQYF
TRBJ1-6 TRBV11-2 NA NA TGTGCCAGCAGCTTTTATTGTTTTCGGGACGGGGCTTACTGTAATTCGCCCCTCCGCTTT CASSFYCFRDGAYCNSPLRF
TRBJ2-7 TRBV28 NA NA TGTGCCAGCAGTAGGACACCATCCTACGAGCAGTACTTC CASSRTPSYEQYF
TRBJ2-1 TRBV11-3 NA NA TGTGCCAGCAACGCCAGAGGTGAGGTTGACAATGAGCAGTTCTTC CASNARGEVDNEQFF
TRBJ1-1 TRBV7-8 once NA TGTGCCAGCAGCCCGGGACGGGGGGCGAATACTGAAGCTTTCTTT CASSPGRGANTEAFF
TRBJ2-5 TRBV5-6 once NA TGTGCCAGCAGCGCAAGAGAGACCCAGTACTTC CASSARETQYF
TRBJ2-1 TRBV11-3 once TRBD2 TGTGCCAGCACCTTAGCGTGTGATAGCGGGAGACCTGAGCAGTTCTTC CASTLACDSGRPEQFF
TRBJ2-2 TRBV4-1 few NA TGCGCCAGCAGCCAAGGTCCTGGTCCCGGGGAGCTGTTTTTT CASSQGPGPGELFF
TRBJ1-1 TRBV4-2 NA NA TGTGCCAGCAGCCAAGAGAAAAGGGGTGGGAGAGGGACTGAAGCTTTCTTT CASSQEKRGGRGTEAFF
TRBJ2-1 TRBV11-2 many TRBD1 TGTGCCAGCAGCTTAGGGACAGGGGGCCTGAATGAGCAGTTCTTC CASSLGTGGLNEQFF